This entry is about one TCR beta chain. This entry belongs to a study of shared clonotypes between healthy human individuals. The junction had 6 bases not matched to a gene; V was cut back by 6 bases and J by 4 bases. This CDR3 region has 14 residues. Germline V gives CDR1 MNHNS, CDR2 SASEGT. Every donor was a Caucasian adult from Nashville, Tennessee. Clones were sequenced by immunoSEQ multiplex PCR, and TCRdb holds only the in-frame ones, with some missing. The sample lists around 690,000 clones, about 92% seen once, with about 34% in the top ten. Sequenced: memory CD8+ T cells from PBMCs. Subset described: CD45RO+ cells pooled with CCR7-negative TemRA cells. The chain links TRBV6-1 to TRBJ1-1, with 9 bases that match TRBD1. This receptor was obtained from a man between 18 and 29 years old in good health. Some clones in this sample may be carry-over from other donors' samples. CDR3 coding DNA: TGTGCCAGCAGGCTAGACAGGGGGGCCACTGAAGCTTTCTTT. Its protein is CASRLDRGATEAFF.